The present T cell receptor beta chain was sequenced within a study of T cells in localized non-small cell lung cancer. Regarding the study as a whole: Paired adjacent lung recovered a median approximately 62 of the top 100 tumor clones.

The CDR3 has 16 amino acids. V shed 0 bases and J 3 bases; nucleotides not matched to a gene: 5. Germline CDR1 is SGHDN and CDR2 is FVKESK. TCRdb keeps only in-frame clones here, not all; method: immunoSEQ multiplex PCR. This table has some 1,900 clones, approximately 25% appearing once. This clone ranks as large. Its specificity is unknown. The starting material was lung tumor tissue, obtained before any cancer treatment. The chain joins TRBV14 to TRBJ2-5; 9 bases agree with TRBD1. This sequence originates from a woman aged 35-75 years with stage I lung adenocarcinoma. The CDR3 loop reads CASSQEEQGAEETQYF. The DNA of the CDR3 is TGTGCCAGCAGCCAAGAGGAACAGGGGGCCGAAGAGACCCAGTACTTC.